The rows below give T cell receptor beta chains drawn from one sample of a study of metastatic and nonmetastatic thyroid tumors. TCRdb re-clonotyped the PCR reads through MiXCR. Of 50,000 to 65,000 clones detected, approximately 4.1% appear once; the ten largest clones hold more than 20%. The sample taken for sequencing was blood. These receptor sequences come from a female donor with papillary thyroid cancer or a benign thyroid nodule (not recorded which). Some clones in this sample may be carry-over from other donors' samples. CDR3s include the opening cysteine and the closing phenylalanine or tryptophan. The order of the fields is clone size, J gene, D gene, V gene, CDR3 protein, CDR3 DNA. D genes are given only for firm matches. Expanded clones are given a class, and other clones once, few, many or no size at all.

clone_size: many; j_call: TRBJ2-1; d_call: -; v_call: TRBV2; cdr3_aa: CASSTGLYNEQFF; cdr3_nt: TGTGCCAGCAGTACGGGACTTTACAATGAGCAGTTCTTC
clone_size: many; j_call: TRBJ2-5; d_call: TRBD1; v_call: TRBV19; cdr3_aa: CASSSPGQKETQYF; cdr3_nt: TGTGCCAGTAGTTCCCCGGGACAGAAAGAGACCCAGTACTTC
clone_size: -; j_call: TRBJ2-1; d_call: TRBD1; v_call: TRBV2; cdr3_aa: CASSQGDEQFF; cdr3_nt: TGTGCCAGCAGCCAGGGGGATGAGCAGTTCTTC
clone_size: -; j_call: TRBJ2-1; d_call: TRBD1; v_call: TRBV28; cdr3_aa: CASSPPPGQVYNEQFF; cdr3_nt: TGTGCCAGCAGTCCGCCTCCGGGACAGGTTTACAATGAGCAGTTCTTC
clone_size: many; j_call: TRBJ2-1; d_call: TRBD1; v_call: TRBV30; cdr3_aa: CAWSVDPSRTGRSNEQFF; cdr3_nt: TGTGCCTGGAGTGTTGACCCCTCCCGGACAGGGAGATCCAATGAGCAGTTCTTC
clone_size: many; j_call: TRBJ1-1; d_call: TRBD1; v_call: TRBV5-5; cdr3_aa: CASSLRNLQGQVNTEAFF; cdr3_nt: TGTGCCAGCAGCTTGCGGAACCTTCAGGGACAGGTGAACACTGAAGCTTTCTTT
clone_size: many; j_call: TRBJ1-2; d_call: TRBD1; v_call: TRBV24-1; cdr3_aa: CATSDSGDRVNYGYTF; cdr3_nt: TGTGCCACCAGTGATTCTGGGGACAGGGTTAACTATGGCTACACCTTC
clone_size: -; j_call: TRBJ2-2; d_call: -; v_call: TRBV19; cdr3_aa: CASGTCPDTGELFF; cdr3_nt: TGTGCCTCCGGGACATGCCCTGACACCGGGGAGCTGTTTTTT
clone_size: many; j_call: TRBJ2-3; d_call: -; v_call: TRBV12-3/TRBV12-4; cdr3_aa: CASSSGDSTDTQYF; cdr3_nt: TGTGCCAGCAGTTCGGGGGATAGCACAGATACGCAGTATTTT
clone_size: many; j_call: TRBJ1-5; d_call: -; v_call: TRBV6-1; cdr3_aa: CASLRDNQPQHF; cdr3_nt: TGTGCCAGCCTGAGGGACAATCAGCCCCAGCATTTT
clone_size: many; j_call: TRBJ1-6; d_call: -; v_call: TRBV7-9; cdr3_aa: CASSPDSQVMALHF; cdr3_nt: TGTGCCAGCAGTCCGGACAGCCAGGTTATGGCCCTCCACTTT
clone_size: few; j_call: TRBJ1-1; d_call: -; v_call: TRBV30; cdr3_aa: CAWSSYRRNEAFF; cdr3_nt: TGTGCCTGGTCCTCATACCGACGAAACGAAGCTTTCTTT
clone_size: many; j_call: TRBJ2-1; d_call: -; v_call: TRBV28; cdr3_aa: CASSPTWDGFYNEQFF; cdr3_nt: TGTGCCAGCAGTCCAACCTGGGACGGTTTTTACAATGAGCAGTTCTTC
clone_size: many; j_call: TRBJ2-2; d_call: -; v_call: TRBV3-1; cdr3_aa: CASRIGGGELFF; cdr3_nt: TGTGCCAGCAGGATTGGAGGCGGGGAGCTGTTTTTT
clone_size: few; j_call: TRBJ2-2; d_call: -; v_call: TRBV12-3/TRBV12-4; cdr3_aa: CASSWTVPGELSF; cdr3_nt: TGTGCCAGTAGTTGGACAGTGCCCGGGGAGCTGTCTTTT
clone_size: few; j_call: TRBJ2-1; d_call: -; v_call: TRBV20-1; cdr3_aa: CSASPRTRHNEQFF; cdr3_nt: TGCAGTGCTAGCCCGAGGACTCGCCACAATGAGCAGTTCTTC
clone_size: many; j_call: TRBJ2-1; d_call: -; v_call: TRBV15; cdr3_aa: CATSKQVSSYNEQFF; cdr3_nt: TGTGCCACCAGCAAACAGGTGAGCTCCTACAATGAGCAGTTCTTC
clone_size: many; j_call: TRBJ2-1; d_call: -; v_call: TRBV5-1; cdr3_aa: CASSLVRLAYNEQFF; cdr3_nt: TGCGCCAGCAGCTTGGTGCGTCTCGCCTACAATGAGCAGTTCTTC
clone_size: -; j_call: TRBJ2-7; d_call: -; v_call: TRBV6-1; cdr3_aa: CASSPLYRSYEQYF; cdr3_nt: TGTGCCAGCAGCCCCTTGTACAGGTCCTACGAGCAGTACTTC
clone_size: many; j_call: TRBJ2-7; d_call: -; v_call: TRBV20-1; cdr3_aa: CSARALGQGLYEQYF; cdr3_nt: TGCAGTGCTAGAGCTCTAGGCCAGGGACTTTACGAGCAGTACTTC
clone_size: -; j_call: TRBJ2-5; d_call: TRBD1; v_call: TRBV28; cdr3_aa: CASTFGGQRREMYF; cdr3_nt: TGTGCCAGCACTTTTGGGGGACAGAGAAGAGAGATGTACTTC
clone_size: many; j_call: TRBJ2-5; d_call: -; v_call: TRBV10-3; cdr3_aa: CAINSGDIQETQYF; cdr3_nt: TGTGCCATCAATTCGGGGGACATTCAAGAGACCCAGTACTTC
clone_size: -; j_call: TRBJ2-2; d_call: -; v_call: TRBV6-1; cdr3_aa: CASSEQVVGDLFF; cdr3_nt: TGTGCCAGCAGTGAGCAGGTGGTCGGGGATCTGTTTTTT
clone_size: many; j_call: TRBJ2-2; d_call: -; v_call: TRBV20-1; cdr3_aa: CSAKGGGPGELFF; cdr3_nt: TGCAGTGCTAAGGGAGGGGGTCCCGGGGAGCTGTTTTTT
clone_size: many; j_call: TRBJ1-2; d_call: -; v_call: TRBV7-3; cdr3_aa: CASSFNGYGYTF; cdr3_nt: TGTGCCAGCAGCTTCAACGGCTATGGCTACACCTTC
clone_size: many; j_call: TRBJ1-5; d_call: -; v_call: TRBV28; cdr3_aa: CASSLGRGQPQHF; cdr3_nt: TGTGCCAGCAGTTTAGGACGGGGTCAGCCCCAGCATTTT